What follows are 23 T cell receptor beta chains derived from one specimen sequenced in a study of T-cell reconstitution after alpha-beta-depleted transplantation in children. Antigens of these TCRs are unknown. Study results and caveats: At around two months after transplant, the alpha-beta T cells were reportedly derived from several hundred expanded clones that came from non-depleted graft cells.

It was with unique molecular identifiers that the TCRbeta library was prepared. TCRdb re-called the PCR reads through MiXCR, storing one row per CDR3 protein. The top ten hold 25% to 30% of the sample, which has about 32,000 distinct CDR3 sequences, 6.4% seen once. The source material was peripheral blood, sampled 60 days after TCRalphabeta/CD19-depleted stem cell transplant. These receptors all stem from a child in the first two years of life who had a stem cell transplant for acute myeloid leukemia, so the T cells may come from the graft donor.

This clonotype occurred many times. The chain couples TRBV4-1 to TRBJ2-4; D unclear. V was shortened by 0 bases and J by 0 bases, with 9 bases between the two germline ends. Germline values: CDR1 MGHRA, CDR2 YSYEKL. This CDR3 has 16 residues. The CDR3 bases are TGCGCCAGCAGCCAAGATGGACGGCCAGCCAAAAACATTCAGTACTTC. Translation gives CASSQDGRPAKNIQYF.

This chain links TRBV27 with TRBJ2-7; weak D call: TRBD1 (5 bases). The germline V and J ends were trimmed by 4 bases and 0 bases, with 13 bases remaining between them. This CDR3 contains 15 residues. Per germline, CDR1 MNHEY and CDR2 SMNVEV (reference sequence). CDR3 in amino acids: CASSWGTGDSYEQYF. CDR3 nucleotides: TGTGCCAGCAGTTGGGGAACAGGAGACTCCTACGAGCAGTACTTC.

In its sample, this clonotype was seen many times. The rearrangement links TRBV27 to TRBJ2-3; D gene uncertain. Germline values: CDR1 MNHEY, CDR2 SMNVEV (reference sequence). Trimming stripped 7 bases from V and 3 bases from J, with 14 bases between. The CDR3 length is 14 residues. CDR3 residues: CASTPVGWTDTQYF. In DNA, the CDR3 is TGTGCCAGCACCCCTGTGGGTTGGACAGATACGCAGTATTTT.

Ten or more counts support this clonotype. CDR3 in DNA: TGTGCCAGCAGCCCCCGAGGGGTCCCGTTGGATGAGCAGTTCTTC. It yields the protein CASSPRGVPLDEQFF. The V and J genes are TRBV11-2 and TRBJ2-1; TRBD1 or TRBD2 may be the D gene (5 bases each). CDR1 and CDR2 from the germline V gene are SGHAT and FQNNGV. Trimming pared 5 bases from V and 8 bases from J, leaving 19 bases between. This CDR3 contains 15 residues.

This clonotype came up many times. The V and J genes are TRBV7-9 and TRBJ2-2; perhaps D is TRBD1 or TRBD2 (5 bases each). Germline V gene data show CDR1 as SEHNR and CDR2 as FQNEAQ (reference sequence). V was shortened by 4 bases and J by 8 bases, with 11 bases between the two germline ends. CDR3 size: 13 residues. CDR3 DNA: TGTGCCAGCAGCTACGGGGCCGGGGGGGAGCTGTTTTTT. Its protein product is CASSYGAGGELFF.

The sample holds many counts of this clonotype. This chain connects TRBV5-1 to TRBJ1-1; D remains unclear. The germline CDR1 and CDR2 sequences are SGHRS and YFSETQ. Trimming cost V 0 bases and J 1 base, with 19 bases left between them. The CDR3 totals 18 residues. The CDR3 DNA reads as TGCGCCAGCAGCTTGGCCCCCACCCCCGGCGGTGCGAACACTGAAGCTTTCTTT. It encodes CASSLAPTPGGANTEAFF.

This clonotype came up many times. The genes are TRBV11-2 and TRBJ2-2; D is uncertain. V shed 5 bases and J shed 8 bases, with 9 bases lying between them. The CDR3 is 12 residues long. CDR1 is SGHAT and CDR2 is FQNNGV in the germline V gene. This CDR3 reads CASSPAEGELFF. The DNA for the CDR3 is TGTGCCAGCAGCCCGGCCGAAGGGGAGCTGTTTTTT.

This clonotype came up many times. The J gene is TRBJ2-7, the V gene TRBV3-1; 7 positions match TRBD1. The CDR3 extends over 15 amino acids. The J segment lost 4 bases and the V segment lost 1 base, leaving 7 bases of the junction unmatched. In germline, CDR1 is LGHDT, CDR2 YNNKEL (reference sequence). As DNA, the CDR3 is TGTGCCAGCAGCCAAGTTCTCGACAGGGAGTACGAGCAGTACTTC. Translation: CASSQVLDREYEQYF.

This clonotype showed up many times. This sequence joins TRBV5-8 and TRBJ1-2; D is undetermined. CDR1 is SGHTS, CDR2 YDEGEE, per germline. The V gene lost 6 bases and the J gene lost 5 bases, with 17 bases spanning the gap. This CDR3 spans 14 amino acids. The CDR3 region is CASTVPGYGYGYTF. CDR3 nucleotides: TGTGCCAGCACCGTCCCGGGGTATGGGTATGGCTACACCTTC.

This clonotype showed up many times. The V call is TRBV12-3 or TRBV12-4, the J call TRBJ1-1; the D is unclear. With 1 base removed from V and 6 bases from J, the gap between germline ends came to 12 bases. CDR3 length equals 14 residues. CDR3 nucleotide sequence: TGTGCCAGCAGTTTAGTACCACGGGGTCCTGAAGCTTTCTTT. It yields the protein CASSLVPRGPEAFF.

This clonotype has ten or more counts. The genes are TRBV24-1 and TRBJ2-3; no clear D. Germline CDR1 reads KGHDR; CDR2 reads SFDVKD. V was clipped by 4 bases and J by 0 bases, with 4 bases between them. The CDR3 extends over 13 amino acids. The CDR3 DNA reads TGTGCCACCAGTGAACCTAGCACAGATACGCAGTATTTT. This encodes CATSEPSTDTQYF.

There are many counts of this clonotype. The chain carries TRBV5-6 and TRBJ2-1; the match to TRBD2 covers 9 bases. CDR1 is SGHDT, CDR2 YYEEEE, per germline. The CDR3 totals 17 residues. After removal of 4 bases from V and 4 bases from J, the junction contained 12 bases not matched to a gene. The CDR3 coding sequence is TGTGCCAGCAGCCCTTCCCCGGCGGGGGGGGTGTACAATGAGCAGTTCTTC. Encoded protein: CASSPSPAGGVYNEQFF.

This clonotype was detected ten times or more. The J gene is TRBJ2-7, the V gene TRBV7-9; D is perhaps TRBD1 or TRBD2 (5 bases each). The length of the CDR3 is 15 residues. Germline CDR1 is SEHNR and CDR2 is FQNEAQ (reference sequence). Trimming pared 5 bases from V and 3 bases from J, leaving 17 bases between. CDR3 bases: TGTGCCAGCAGCCCCAGGGCCACTGGGGGCTACGAGCAGTACTTC. As protein: CASSPRATGGYEQYF.

This clonotype rates as medium-sized. The chain is built from TRBV28 and TRBJ2-7; unclear D gene. The germline CDR1 and CDR2 sequences are MDHEN and SYDVKM. This CDR3 has 12 amino acids. V was clipped by 5 bases and J by 3 bases, with 8 bases between them. CDR3 coding DNA: TGTGCCAGCAGTACCAGGAGCTACGAGCAGTACTTC. Translation gives CASSTRSYEQYF.

This clonotype was detected only a few times. This sequence joins TRBV11-2 and TRBJ2-1; D is undetermined. Trimming removed 4 bases from V and 8 bases from J, with 12 bases in between. Germline V gene sequence: CDR1 SGHAT, CDR2 FQNNGV. This CDR3 comprises 13 residues. The CDR3 coding sequence is TGTGCCAGCAGCTCGGGCTCCTGGGATGAGCAGTTCTTC. It yields the protein CASSSGSWDEQFF.

This clonotype was counted many times. V is TRBV20-1 and J is TRBJ2-1; D gene ambiguous. The CDR3 is 12 residues long. Germline lookup yields CDR1 DFQATT and CDR2 SNEGSKA (reference sequence). V was pared by 2 bases and J by 6 bases, with 8 bases between. The chain's CDR3 is CSARKVRNEQFF. The DNA for the CDR3 is TGCAGTGCTAGAAAAGTACGCAATGAGCAGTTCTTC.

By share, this clonotype ranks as medium-sized. The rearrangement joins TRBV29-1 to TRBJ2-3, with 7 bases matching TRBD1. The V gene end was trimmed by 7 bases and the J gene end by 2 bases; junction bases not matched to a gene: 3. Looked up from germline, CDR1 is SQVTM and CDR2 is ANQGSEA. The CDR3 runs to 12 residues. This CDR3 is CSETGDTDTQYF. Written as DNA, the CDR3 is TGCAGCGAAACAGGGGACACAGATACGCAGTATTTT.

In its sample, this clonotype was seen many times. The chain uses TRBV2 and TRBJ2-5; TRBD2 might be the D (6 bases). This CDR3 has 16 residues. The V gene lost 2 bases and the J gene lost 0 bases, with 13 bases spanning the gap. Germline CDR1 reads SNHLY; CDR2 reads FYNNEI. The CDR3 is CASSELAGLYQETQYF. The CDR3 DNA is TGTGCCAGCAGTGAATTGGCGGGGCTGTACCAAGAGACCCAGTACTTC.

This clonotype was counted ten times or more. The CDR3 DNA reads TGTGCCAGCAGCTTCGATTGGATCGAGCAGTACTTC. Its translation is CASSFDWIEQYF. The chain couples TRBV12-3 or TRBV12-4 to TRBJ2-7; D is uncertain. V lost 6 bases to trimming and J lost 6 bases, with 12 bases between them. This CDR3 comprises 12 residues.

This clonotype was seen more than once but under ten times. The rearrangement links TRBV11-1 to TRBJ2-1; D uncertain. This CDR3 comprises 13 residues. CDR1 and CDR2 (germline): SGHAT, FQDESV (reference sequence). V lost 10 bases and J lost 5, with 15 bases in between. CDR3 coding DNA: TGTGCCATTCCGACTGGGAAGGACAATGAGCAGTTCTTC. Its translation is CAIPTGKDNEQFF.

This clonotype was detected many times. The J gene is TRBJ1-2, the V gene TRBV7-9; D unresolved. The CDR3 covers 13 residues. Trimming shortened V by 1 base and J by 2 bases, and 5 bases separated the two germline ends. Germline CDR1 SEHNR, CDR2 FQNEAQ (reference sequence). In nucleotides, the CDR3 is TGTGCCAGCAGCTTAGAAGGCAACTATGGCTACACCTTC. Translation gives CASSLEGNYGYTF. Full variable domain (missing parts from reference TRBV7-9 and TRBJ1-2): DTGVSQNPRHKITKRGQNVTFRCDPISEHNRLYWYRQTLGQGPEFLTYFQNEAQLEKSRLLSDRFSAERPKGSFSTLEIQRTEQGDSAMYLCASSLEGNYGYTFGSGTRLTVV.

This clonotype showed up many times. The rearrangement links TRBV14 to TRBJ2-3; perhaps TRBD2 as D (6 bases). The CDR3 has 17 amino acids. Germline lookup yields CDR1 SGHDN and CDR2 FVKESK. Trimming removed 8 bases at V and 1 base at J, with 22 bases between. In DNA form, the CDR3 reads TGTGCCAGCGGGTGGGGAGGCGTGAGATACCGCACAGATACGCAGTATTTT. Its translation: CASGWGGVRYRTDTQYF.

This clonotype came up many times. The rearrangement joins TRBV5-1 to TRBJ2-7; weak D call: TRBD1 (5 bases). This CDR3 contains 14 residues. Germline CDR1 reads SGHRS; CDR2 reads YFSETQ. Trimming removed 3 bases from V and 6 bases from J, with 16 bases in between. This chain's CDR3 is CASSSVTAPREQYF. CDR3 nucleotide sequence: TGCGCCAGCAGCTCTGTGACAGCACCTCGCGAGCAGTACTTC.